The 14 T cell receptor beta chains below come from one sample, sequenced in a study of T cells in pancreatic ductal adenocarcinoma. Surgery without prior neoadjuvant therapy was the treatment of the selected pancreatic ductal adenocarcinoma patients. The repertoire was sequenced with immunoSEQ multiplex PCR; TCRdb's copy has only in-frame clones and lacks some. The sample records over 100,000 clones, 90% to 95% being singletons. Material: PBMCs. The receptors come from a human donor with pancreatic ductal adenocarcinoma.

This clone occurred a few times. This rearrangement joins TRBV7-2 to TRBJ2-3; tentative D call: TRBD2 (5 bases). The CDR3 sequence is 15 residues long. Germline values: CDR1 SGHTA, CDR2 FQGNSA. V was cut by 5 bases and J by 2 bases, with 14 bases left in between. DNA of the CDR3: TGTGCCAGCAGCCAAACTAGTATGTCCACAGATACGCAGTATTTT. Translation gives CASSQTSMSTDTQYF.

This chain uses TRBV6-5 with TRBJ2-1; 11 bases line up with TRBD2. This CDR3 is built from 13 residues. Unmatched junction bases numbered 1, after V lost 8 bases and J lost 4 bases. Germline V gene data show CDR1 as MNHEY and CDR2 as SVGAGI. The CDR3 loop is CASGTSGYNEQFF. CDR3 in DNA: TGTGCCAGCGGGACTAGCGGATACAATGAGCAGTTCTTC.

Here the CDR3 DNA reads TGTGCCAGCAGCCAGAGGACTAGCGGGAGCATAGAGACCCAGTACTTC. It encodes CASSQRTSGSIETQYF. The V gene is TRBV7-8, the J gene TRBJ2-5, with 13 bases identical to TRBD2. The CDR3 is 16 amino acids. Germline CDR1 is SGHVS and CDR2 is FQNEAQ. J was trimmed by 4 bases and V by 5 bases; bases with no gene match: 7.

The CDR3 loop is CASSVATMTAQETQYF. CDR3 DNA: TGTGCCAGCAGCGTAGCTACAATGACAGCCCAAGAGACCCAGTACTTC. The chain combines TRBV9 with TRBJ2-5; D might be TRBD1 (5 bases). The ends were cut back, 0 bases at V and 1 base at J, with 13 bases in the middle. Germline V gene sequence: CDR1 SGDLS, CDR2 YYNGEE. The CDR3 runs 16 residues. The full variable domain, rest sourced from reference TRBV9 and TRBJ2-5, is DSGVTQTPKHLITATGQRVTLRCSPRSGDLSVYWYQQSLDQGLQFLIQYYNGEERAKGNILERFSAQQFPDLHSELNLSSLELGDSALYFCASSVATMTAQETQYFGPGTRLLVL.

The CDR3 nucleotides are TGTGCCAGCAGCCAAACTAGCGAGGGCTACGAGCAGTACTTC. Its protein product is CASSQTSEGYEQYF. The J gene is TRBJ2-7, the V gene TRBV7-2; 7 bases are shared with TRBD2. Trimming cost V 5 bases and J 3 bases; bases outside gene matches: 7. Germline assignment: CDR1 SGHTA and CDR2 FQGNSA. The CDR3 covers 14 residues.

The chain carries TRBV5-1 and TRBJ2-5; 7 bases fit TRBD2. The CDR3 has 13 amino acids. Germline V CDR1 and CDR2: SGHRS, YFSETQ. V dropped 3 bases and J dropped 5; count of bases not matched to a gene: 4. This CDR3 is CASSSGGGETQYF. The CDR3 DNA is TGCGCCAGCAGCTCGGGGGGAGGCGAGACCCAGTACTTC.

This clone appeared once. The chain couples TRBV6-5 to TRBJ2-1, with a tentative D call TRBD2 (6 bases). This CDR3 contains 15 residues. V was trimmed by 4 bases and J by 5 bases, leaving 15 bases between them. Germline V lookup: CDR1 MNHEY, CDR2 SVGAGI. This chain's CDR3 is CASSSRLEFNNEQFF. CDR3 DNA: TGTGCCAGCAGTTCCCGACTAGAATTTAACAATGAGCAGTTCTTC.

The chain carries TRBV2 and TRBJ1-5; D not certain. With 5 bases removed from V and 4 bases from J, the gap between germline ends came to 12 bases. CDR3 length: 14 residues. The V gene's germline CDR1 is SNHLY and CDR2 FYNNEI. The CDR3 DNA reads as TGTGCCAGCAGTTCCGAGACGGGGAATCAGCCCCAGCATTTT. Translating it yields CASSSETGNQPQHF.

The genes are TRBV7-2 and TRBJ2-1; the match to TRBD2 covers 7 bases. The junction had 10 bases not matched to a gene; V was cut back by 3 bases and J by 8 bases. Looked up from germline, CDR1 is SGHTA and CDR2 is FQGNSA. The CDR3 is 15 amino acids. The CDR3 spells CASSFSRLAVDEQFF. Here the CDR3 DNA reads TGTGCCAGCAGCTTTTCAAGGCTAGCGGTGGATGAGCAGTTCTTC.

V gene TRBV13 combines with J gene TRBJ1-1; 8 positions agree with TRBD1. CDR3 length: 15 amino acids. Germline CDR1 is PRHDT and CDR2 is FYEKMQ (reference sequence). Unmatched junction bases numbered 5, after V lost 0 bases and J lost 5 bases. The CDR3 spells CASSLGPGGRTEAFF. For the CDR3, the DNA is TGTGCCAGCAGCTTAGGGCCAGGGGGCCGGACTGAAGCTTTCTTT.

This chain joins TRBV15 and TRBJ1-4; D is possibly TRBD1 (5 bases). The V gene's germline CDR1 is LNHNV and CDR2 YYDKDF (reference sequence). The CDR3 loop spans 15 amino acids. V was pared by 0 bases and J by 2 bases, with 7 bases between. This CDR3 is CATSRDRGTNEKLFF. In DNA, the CDR3 is TGTGCCACCAGCAGAGATAGGGGTACTAATGAAAAACTGTTTTTT.

The V gene is TRBV20-1, the J gene TRBJ1-2; 7 bases are a match to TRBD1. Losses at the gene ends were 3 bases for V and 8 bases for J; bases not matched to a gene: 3. The germline gives CDR1 DFQATT, CDR2 SNEGSKA (reference sequence). The CDR3 is 11 amino acids. CDR3 protein: CSARRGPGYTF. CDR3 nucleotide sequence: TGCAGTGCTAGGAGGGGGCCCGGCTACACCTTC.

The V call is TRBV6-5, the J call TRBJ1-1; tentative D call: TRBD1 (5 bases). Germline V lookup: CDR1 MNHEY, CDR2 SVGAGI. The CDR3 has 14 amino acids. V shed 7 bases and J shed 5 bases, with 17 bases lying between them. Here the CDR3 reads CASNNGGRRTEAFF. The CDR3 bases are TGTGCCAGCAACAATGGGGGGAGACGAACTGAAGCTTTCTTT.

The chain has TRBV11-2 and TRBJ2-3; D is ambiguous. The CDR3 sequence is 13 residues long. V was shortened by 1 base and J by 0 bases, with 2 bases between the two germline ends. CDR1 SGHAT and CDR2 FQNNGV come from the germline V gene. This CDR3 is CASSLASTDTQYF. Written as DNA, the CDR3 is TGTGCCAGCAGCTTAGCGAGCACAGATACGCAGTATTTT.